The 27 T cell receptor beta chains listed next were all sequenced from one sample in a study of cytomegalovirus exposure and HLA in healthy donors. The PCR contained 60 Vbeta and 13 Jbeta primers. Libraries were prepared by immunoSEQ multiplex PCR; TCRdb keeps only in-frame clonotypes and omits some of them. Of about 86,000 clones listed, around four fifths are singletons. Source material: PBMCs. The receptor set was obtained from a woman between 45 and 65 years old in good health and CMV-seropositive.

The chain combines TRBV5-1 with TRBJ1-5; D possibly corresponds to TRBD1 (6 bases). Per germline, CDR1 SGHRS and CDR2 YFSETQ. The CDR3 has 14 residues. Trimming cost V 4 bases and J 5 bases, with 13 bases left between them. CDR3 sequence (DNA): TGCGCCAGCAGCGAGACAGGTATTTATCAGCCCCAGCATTTT. It encodes CASSETGIYQPQHF.

The chain couples TRBV10-2 to TRBJ1-2; 7 bases align to TRBD1. V lost 2 bases, J lost 3 bases, and 0 bases stayed unmatched. The CDR3 has 13 amino acids. Germline CDR1 and CDR2: WSHSY and SAAADI. The CDR3 is CASSEDRDYGYTF. The CDR3 DNA is TGCGCCAGCAGTGAGGACAGGGACTATGGCTACACCTTC.

By proportion, this clone is medium-sized (0.01 to 0.1%). The rearrangement uses TRBV6-1 and TRBJ1-4; no clear D gene. Per germline, CDR1 MNHNS and CDR2 SASEGT. CDR3 size: 13 residues. Trimming stripped 3 bases from V and 8 bases from J, with 10 bases between. The CDR3 nucleotides are TGTGCCAGCAGTGATGGAGAAGCCGAAAAACTGTTTTTT. Its protein product is CASSDGEAEKLFF.

V gene TRBV7-3 combines with J gene TRBJ1-1; 11 bases map to TRBD1. With V trimmed by 7 bases and J by 6 bases, 7 bases remained unmatched. The germline V gene has CDR1 SGHTA and CDR2 FQGTGA. The CDR3 is 14 residues long. CDR3 sequence (DNA): TGTGCCAGCAAGAGGGACAGGGGGAAATCTGAAGCTTTCTTT. Translating it yields CASKRDRGKSEAFF.

This chain uses TRBV5-6 with TRBJ1-6, with 7 bases fitting TRBD1. Germline CDR1 reads SGHDT; CDR2 reads YYEEEE. The CDR3 has 14 amino acids. V shed 0 bases and J 8 bases; nucleotides not matched to a gene: 2. As DNA, the CDR3 is TGTGCCAGCAGCTTGGCCAGGGGGGATTCACCCCTCCACTTT. It yields the protein CASSLARGDSPLHF.

This clone was found a few times. The gene calls are TRBV2 and TRBJ2-1; D is undetermined. V dropped 3 bases and J dropped 10 bases, with 16 bases sitting between them. The CDR3 contains 14 residues. Germline V CDR1 and CDR2: SNHLY, FYNNEI. The CDR3 reads CASSDSGSPLEQFF. CDR3 nucleotide sequence: TGTGCCAGCAGTGACTCGGGTTCCCCCCTGGAGCAGTTCTTC.

This chain uses TRBV2 with TRBJ1-1; tentative D call: TRBD1 (5 bases). CDR1 is SNHLY and CDR2 is FYNNEI in the germline V gene. Trimming removed 2 bases from V and 5 bases from J, with 12 bases in between. The CDR3 loop spans 14 amino acids. The CDR3 loop is CASSEFAGDTEAFF. The CDR3 DNA sequence: TGTGCCAGCAGTGAATTTGCGGGGGATACTGAAGCTTTCTTT.

The chain joins TRBV6-1 to TRBJ2-7; TRBD2 matches at 8 bases. Germline-derived CDR1 and CDR2 are MNHNS and SASEGT. CDR3 length equals 13 residues. The V and J ends lost 3 bases and 7 bases, in that order; junction bases with no gene match: 5. CDR3 residues: CASSEREVEEQYF. In nucleotides, the CDR3 is TGTGCCAGCAGTGAGCGGGAGGTTGAAGAGCAGTACTTC.

This clone occurred once. V usage is TRBV6-5 and J usage is TRBJ2-5; 7 bases line up with TRBD1. The germline CDR1 and CDR2 sequences are MNHEY and SVGAGI. The CDR3 has 14 amino acids. V shed 5 bases, J shed 5 bases, and the junction held 8 bases outside the gene matches. CDR3 loop: CASSQGQTLETQYF. The CDR3 coding sequence is TGTGCCAGCAGTCAGGGACAGACCCTGGAGACCCAGTACTTC.

This clone was recorded a few times. The chain has TRBV4-2 and TRBJ1-1; 7 nucleotides agree with TRBD1. V lost 7 bases to trimming and J lost 3 bases; unmatched junction nucleotides: 5. CDR3 size: 13 residues. The germline V gene encodes CDR1 LGHNA and CDR2 YNFKEQ. This CDR3 reads CASNRGGDTEAFF. The DNA of the CDR3 is TGTGCCAGCAACAGGGGCGGAGACACTGAAGCTTTCTTT.

CDR3 region: CASGPGGTDTQYF. The CDR3 DNA is TGCGCCAGCGGCCCGGGGGGCACAGATACGCAGTATTTT. The chain combines TRBV5-1 with TRBJ2-3, with TRBD2 as a possible D gene (6 bases). Germline values: CDR1 SGHRS, CDR2 YFSETQ. The CDR3 loop spans 13 amino acids. With 7 bases removed from V and 1 base from J, the gap between germline ends came to 10 bases.

This clone was found once. The chain employs TRBV10-3 and TRBJ1-2; D call uncertain. The V gene lost 10 bases and the J gene lost 6 bases, with 18 bases spanning the gap. Germline CDR1 ENHRY, CDR2 SYGVKD. The CDR3 covers 13 residues. The CDR3 region is CASRSEPVDGYTF. CDR3 nucleotides: TGTGCCAGTAGGAGCGAACCAGTGGATGGCTACACCTTC.

The V call is TRBV6-7, the J call TRBJ2-5; tentative D call: TRBD2 (7 bases). TRBV6-7 is an ORF; its function is uncertain. V was pared by 1 base and J by 5 bases, with 23 bases between. The CDR3 contains 18 residues. CDR3 sequence reads: CASSYCTPGGGSKETQYF. The CDR3 DNA follows: TGTGCCAGCAGTTACTGCACTCCCGGGGGCGGGAGTAAGGAGACCCAGTACTTC.

The chain joins TRBV9 to TRBJ2-3; TRBD2 matches at 11 bases. Per the germline V gene, CDR1 is SGDLS and CDR2 is YYNGEE. The CDR3 is 16 amino acids. V lost 3 bases to trimming and J lost 2 bases; unmatched junction nucleotides: 5. Written as DNA, the CDR3 is TGTGCCAGCAGCGATATAGCGGGAGGGACCACAGATACGCAGTATTTT. Translated, it gives CASSDIAGGTTDTQYF.

The chain uses TRBV30 and TRBJ1-1; D is perhaps TRBD1 (5 bases). The CDR3 is 14 amino acids. The ends were cut back, 2 bases at V and 5 bases at J, with 15 bases in the middle. The germline V gene encodes CDR1 GTSNPN and CDR2 SVGIG (reference sequence). CDR3 region: CAWSKTVSETEAFF. The CDR3 nucleotides are TGTGCCTGGAGTAAGACAGTTAGTGAAACTGAAGCTTTCTTT. The variable domain in full, completed from reference TRBV30 and TRBJ1-1, reads SQTIHQWPATLVQPVGSPLSLECTVEGTSNPNLYWYRQAAGRGLQLLFYSVGIGQISSEVPQNLSASRPQDRQFILSSKKLLLSDSGFYLCAWSKTVSETEAFFGQGTRLTVV.

This clone was detected once. This rearrangement joins TRBV4-1 to TRBJ1-5; 9 bases line up with TRBD1. This CDR3 contains 18 residues. Germline CDR1 is MGHRA and CDR2 is YSYEKL. The J segment lost 0 bases and the V segment lost 4 bases, leaving 10 bases of the junction unmatched. CDR3 DNA sequence: TGCGCCAGCAGCCTAGGTCGACAGGGGGGATATAGCAATCAGCCCCAGCATTTT. Translation: CASSLGRQGGYSNQPQHF.

This clone was observed a handful of times. The V gene is TRBV29-1, the J gene TRBJ1-1; D possibly corresponds to TRBD1 (6 bases). Between the trimmed V and J ends, which lost 7 bases and 2 bases, there was a span of 14 bases. This CDR3 has 13 residues. Germline V gene sequence: CDR1 SQVTM, CDR2 ANQGSEA. CDR3 amino acids: CSGTDRLNTEAFF. CDR3 sequence (DNA): TGCAGCGGGACGGACAGATTAAACACTGAAGCTTTCTTT. Looking up the rest from reference TRBV29-1 and TRBJ1-1 gives the full variable domain: SAVISQKPSRDICQRGTSLTIQCQVDSQVTMMFWYRQQPGQSLTLIATANQGSEATYESGFVIDKFPISRPNLTFSTLTVSNMSPEDSSIYLCSGTDRLNTEAFFGQGTRLTVV.

V is TRBV12-5 and J is TRBJ2-3; no definite D call. CDR3 length equals 13 residues. Trimming removed 7 bases at V and 0 bases at J, with 8 bases between. Germline V gene lookup returns CDR1 LGHNT and CDR2 FRNRAP. The CDR3 loop is CASARTSTDTQYF. CDR3 DNA: TGTGCTAGTGCCCGAACTAGCACAGATACGCAGTATTTT.

The rearrangement links TRBV2 to TRBJ1-5, with D tentatively TRBD1 (5 bases). The V and J ends lost 3 bases and 3 bases respectively, with 9 bases between them. The CDR3 loop spans 14 amino acids. CDR1 and CDR2 (germline): SNHLY, FYNNEI. CDR3 bases: TGTGCCAGCAGTGACAGGGACTACAATCAGCCCCAGCATTTT. It codes for CASSDRDYNQPQHF. Variable domain in full (rest from reference TRBV2 and TRBJ1-5): EPEVTQTPSHQVTQMGQEVILRCVPISNHLYFYWYRQILGQKVEFLVSFYNNEISEKSEIFDDQFSVERPDGSNFTLKIRSTKLEDSAMYFCASSDRDYNQPQHFGDGTRLSIL.

In regard to this clone: The junction and the germline gene differ at one end; a read error may be behind it. This chain uses TRBV7-9 with TRBJ2-3; TRBD2 matches 11 bases. CDR3 length: 16 amino acids. Looked up from germline, CDR1 is SEHNR and CDR2 is FQNEAQ (reference sequence). CDR3 nucleotides: TGTACCAGCAGCCTCTGGACTAGCGGGAGCACAGATACGCAGTATTTT. Protein product: CTSSLWTSGSTDTQYF.

The chain recombines TRBV6-5 with TRBJ2-7, with D perhaps matching TRBD2 (5 bases). Per germline, CDR1 MNHEY and CDR2 SVGAGI. V was trimmed by 6 bases and J by 1 base, leaving 10 bases between them. This CDR3 contains 13 residues. The CDR3 DNA reads as TGTGCCAGCAGCCGACCGGGATCCTACGAGCAGTACTTC. Protein sequence: CASSRPGSYEQYF.

This clone was observed a handful of times. The chain is built from TRBV30 and TRBJ1-1; no firm D call. Looked up from germline, CDR1 is GTSNPN and CDR2 is SVGIG (reference sequence). V gave up 1 base and J gave up 5 bases, with 8 bases separating them. CDR3 length: 12 residues. DNA for the CDR3: TGTGCCTGGAGTGAGGTGAGGACTGAAGCTTTCTTT. Its translation: CAWSEVRTEAFF.

This clone showed up many times. V is TRBV28 and J is TRBJ1-1; no firm D call. The CDR3 contains 12 residues. Germline CDR1 MDHEN, CDR2 SYDVKM. V dropped 3 bases and J dropped 9 bases, with 11 bases sitting between them. CDR3 sequence reads: CASSFSRVKAFF. Written as DNA, the CDR3 is TGTGCCAGCAGTTTCTCGAGGGTCAAAGCTTTCTTT. The whole variable domain, filled in from reference TRBV28 and TRBJ1-1, reads DVKVTQSSRYLVKRTGEKVFLECVQDMDHENMFWYRQDPGLGLRLIYFSYDVKMKEKGDIPEGYSVSREKKERFSLILESASTNQTSMYLCASSFSRVKAFFGQGTRLTVV.

This chain uses TRBV30 with TRBJ2-7; no definite D call. CDR1 and CDR2 from the germline V gene are GTSNPN and SVGIG (reference sequence). This CDR3 contains 11 residues. V was cut by 5 bases and J by 0 bases, with 5 bases left in between. The DNA of the CDR3 is TGTGCCTGGTCACACTCCTACGAGCAGTACTTC. Amino acids: CAWSHSYEQYF.

The chain employs TRBV30 and TRBJ1-4; D not certain. Trimming stripped 1 base from V and 10 bases from J, with 13 bases between. Germline lookup yields CDR1 GTSNPN and CDR2 SVGIG (reference sequence). This CDR3 comprises 13 residues. The CDR3 is CAWSAMEGRKLFF. The DNA of the CDR3 is TGTGCCTGGAGTGCTATGGAGGGCCGAAAACTGTTTTTT.

This clone was observed a few times. The chain has TRBV29-1 and TRBJ1-2, with TRBD1 as a possible D gene (6 bases). Trimming shortened V by 5 bases and J by 3 bases, and 10 bases separated the two germline ends. This CDR3 region has 12 residues. In germline, CDR1 is SQVTM, CDR2 ANQGSEA. This CDR3 is CSVSAGDYGYTF. For the CDR3, the DNA is TGCAGCGTTTCGGCAGGGGACTATGGCTACACCTTC.

The V gene is TRBV7-9, the J gene TRBJ1-2; a weak D match, TRBD1 (6 bases). The CDR3 spans 13 residues. Germline V gene data show CDR1 as SEHNR and CDR2 as FQNEAQ (reference sequence). V lost 4 bases, J lost 4 bases, and 10 bases lay in between. The CDR3 region is CASSSGVPYGYTF. DNA of the CDR3: TGTGCCAGCAGCTCAGGGGTACCCTATGGCTACACCTTC.